One sample yielded the 9 T cell receptor beta chains listed below, sequenced in a study of OX40 agonist ivuxolimab in advanced cancers. Measured with immunoSEQ multiplex PCR; TCRdb has only the in-frame clones, and not every one. The sample holds 83,000 or so clones, around 85% seen once. The source was CD4+ or CD8+ T cells sorted from blood, collected in a trial of the OX40 agonist ivuxolimab. Receptors were obtained from an adult with an advanced solid tumor such as melanoma, head and neck, liver or kidney cancer.

The genes are TRBV6-1 and TRBJ1-3; no reliable D call. With 6 bases removed from V and 0 bases from J, the gap between germline ends came to 9 bases. The CDR3 sequence is 14 residues long. CDR1 MNHNS and CDR2 SASEGT come from the germline V gene. In DNA, the CDR3 is TGTGCCAGCAGGGCCCCAAGCTCTGGAAACACCATATATTTT. As protein: CASRAPSSGNTIYF.

The chain is built from TRBV27 and TRBJ2-2; D is unclear. V lost 8 bases and J lost 0, with 10 bases in between. This CDR3 has 14 residues. The germline CDR1 and CDR2 sequences are MNHEY and SMNVEV (reference sequence). In DNA, the CDR3 is TGTGCCAGCCTAGGCCGGTCGAACACCGGGGAGCTGTTTTTT. Translated: CASLGRSNTGELFF.

The chain has TRBV4-3 and TRBJ2-4, with 10 bases matching TRBD1. The germline CDR1 and CDR2 sequences are LGHNA and YSLEER. This CDR3 is 16 amino acids long. V was pared by 0 bases and J by 6 bases, with 5 bases of the junction left unmatched. The CDR3 loop is CASSQDQGQGLNIQYF. The CDR3, as DNA: TGCGCCAGCAGCCAAGATCAGGGACAGGGGTTAAACATTCAGTACTTC.

This clone was seen a handful of times. The CDR3 spells CASRSGPLAHQPQHF. For the CDR3, the DNA is TGTGCCAGCAGGTCGGGACCGCTTGCACATCAGCCCCAGCATTTT. The rearrangement joins TRBV6-6 to TRBJ1-5; D might be TRBD1 (5 bases). Trimming stripped 6 bases from V and 5 bases from J, with 17 bases between. The CDR3 runs to 15 residues. Germline V CDR1 and CDR2: MNHNY, SVGAGI (reference sequence).

J is TRBJ2-6 and V is TRBV7-2; D gene unclear. CDR3 size: 16 residues. Germline values: CDR1 SGHTA, CDR2 FQGNSA. V shed 5 bases and J shed 0 bases, with 11 bases lying between them. CDR3: CASSPPRASGANVLTF. The CDR3 DNA sequence: TGTGCCAGCAGCCCCCCCCGGGCCTCTGGGGCCAACGTCCTGACTTTC.

V gene TRBV7-9 combines with J gene TRBJ1-1; D remains unclear. Germline loops: CDR1 SEHNR, CDR2 FQNEAQ (reference sequence). V was clipped by 2 bases and J by 0 bases, with 10 bases between them. This CDR3 has 15 amino acids. The CDR3 DNA reads TGTGCCAGCAGCTTACAGGTGTCCGTGAACACTGAAGCTTTCTTT. Translating gives CASSLQVSVNTEAFF.

The chain has TRBV28 and TRBJ1-1; D may be TRBD1 (5 bases). CDR3 length: 16 residues. The germline V gene encodes CDR1 MDHEN and CDR2 SYDVKM. Trimming took off 5 bases at V and 1 base at J, with 17 bases between the two ends. The CDR3 protein is CASSLLGTGKNTEAFF. The CDR3 DNA reads as TGTGCCAGCAGTCTACTCGGGACGGGAAAGAACACTGAAGCTTTCTTT.

The chain links TRBV29-1 to TRBJ1-1, with D maybe TRBD1 (6 bases). Germline loops: CDR1 SQVTM, CDR2 ANQGSEA. Trimming left V 4 bases short and J 4 bases short, with 13 bases between. The CDR3 loop spans 13 amino acids. The CDR3 nucleotides are TGCAGCGTTGGTCTGGGGGGCCCCACTGAAGCTTTCTTT. Protein product: CSVGLGGPTEAFF.

The chain carries TRBV5-1 and TRBJ2-3; no clear D gene. Germline CDR1 SGHRS, CDR2 YFSETQ. This CDR3 has 15 amino acids. V lost 4 bases and J lost 1, with 13 bases in between. For the CDR3, the DNA is TGCGCCAGCAGCCCGCGAGAAATCCGCACAGATACGCAGTATTTT. This codes for CASSPREIRTDTQYF.